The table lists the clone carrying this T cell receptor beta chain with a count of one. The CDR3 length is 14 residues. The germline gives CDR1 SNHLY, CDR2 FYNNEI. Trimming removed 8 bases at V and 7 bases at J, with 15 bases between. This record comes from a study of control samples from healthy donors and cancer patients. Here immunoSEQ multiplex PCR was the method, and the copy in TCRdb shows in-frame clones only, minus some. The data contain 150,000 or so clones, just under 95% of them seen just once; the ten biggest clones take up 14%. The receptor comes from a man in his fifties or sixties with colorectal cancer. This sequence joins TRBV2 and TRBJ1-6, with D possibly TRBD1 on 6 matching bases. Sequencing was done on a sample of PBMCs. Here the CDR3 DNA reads TGTGCCAGCCGGACGAGGGGGGGGAATTCACCCCTCCACTTT. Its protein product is CASRTRGGNSPLHF.